A single sample is the source of the 21 T cell receptor beta chains below, sequenced in a study of CXCR3-negative and CXCR3-positive naive CD8 T cells. Antigens for these TCRs are unknown. Whole-study results and caveats: TRB CDR3s of CXCR3-positive naive cells were more hydrophobic than those of CXCR3-negative naive cells.

The method, 5' RACE with UMI labels, was used to prepare the TRB cDNA libraries. After re-calling the 5' RACE reads, TCRdb lists one entry per CDR3 protein, DNA absent. This sample contains approximately 120,000 distinct CDR3 sequences. Sequencing was performed on naive CXCR3+ CD8+ T cells from blood. Subset noted: CD45RO-CCR7+CD27+CD95- naive CD8+ T cells expressing CXCR3 (TNR3+). The receptors were sampled from a human donor in good health. Some clones in this sample may be carry-over from other donors' samples.

CDR3 sequence: CASSFGVTGELFF. The chain combines TRBV12-3 or TRBV12-4 with TRBJ2-2. The CDR3 length is 13 residues.

The CDR3: CASSLGLAAPYEQYF. This chain uses TRBV5-6 with TRBJ2-7; TCRdb selects TRBD2, and the lack of DNA leaves this call unchecked. Germline CDR1 reads SGHDT; CDR2 reads YYEEEE. The CDR3 sequence is 15 residues long.

This chain joins TRBV11-2 and TRBJ2-5; TCRdb proposes TRBD1, but this gene call is untestable without DNA. Germline lookup yields CDR1 SGHAT and CDR2 FQNNGV. This CDR3 comprises 15 residues. The CDR3 region is CASSSTAGEQETQYF.

This sequence joins TRBV13 and TRBJ2-5; as DNA is missing, the TRBD1 call by TCRdb cannot be tested. This CDR3 is 14 amino acids long. Germline CDR1 is PRHDT and CDR2 is FYEKMQ (reference sequence). The CDR3 is CASSHRTTQETQYF.

The V and J genes are TRBV6-6 and TRBJ2-7. The CDR3 extends over 12 amino acids. Germline lookup yields CDR1 MNHNY and CDR2 SVGAGI (reference sequence). The CDR3 here is CASSYSDFEQYF.

This chain links TRBV7-8 with TRBJ2-1; without DNA, the TCRdb call of TRBD2 cannot be checked. The V gene's germline CDR1 is SGHVS and CDR2 FQNEAQ. This CDR3 has 17 amino acids. The chain's CDR3 is CASSPAGLAGALNEQFF.

This rearrangement joins TRBV28 to TRBJ2-1; as DNA is missing, the TRBD1 call by TCRdb cannot be tested. The CDR3 runs 15 residues. Germline V gives CDR1 MDHEN, CDR2 SYDVKM. CDR3 amino acids: CASSFGWGPDQEQFF.

The gene calls are TRBV2 and TRBJ2-1; the TCRdb D gene call, TRBD1, has no DNA to confirm it. The CDR3 has 14 amino acids. The germline V gene encodes CDR1 SNHLY and CDR2 FYNNEI. The CDR3 is CAKRRDPPKEEQFF.

The chain employs TRBV25-1 and TRBJ1-2; TCRdb lists TRBD1, though no DNA is available to test this call. The germline V gene encodes CDR1 MGHDK and CDR2 SYGVNS. CDR3 length: 11 amino acids. The CDR3 sequence: CASSDPGGYTF.

The chain uses TRBV7-9 and TRBJ1-1. CDR1 and CDR2 from the germline V gene are SEHNR and FQNEAQ (reference sequence). The CDR3 extends over 12 amino acids. CDR3 sequence reads: CASSLSNTEAFF.

The rearrangement links TRBV28 to TRBJ2-2; TCRdb returns TRBD1, unconfirmable since there is no DNA. The CDR3 sequence is 15 residues long. CDR1 is MDHEN, CDR2 SYDVKM, per germline. The CDR3 loop reads CASSSLTGNTGELFF.

The V and J genes are TRBV11-3 and TRBJ2-5; the D call of TRBD1 rests on TCRdb alone, since no DNA is present to check it. CDR3 length: 16 amino acids. Germline V gene sequence: CDR1 SGHNT, CDR2 YENEEA. The CDR3 sequence is CASSLRRGPNQETQYF.

The chain carries TRBV7-9 and TRBJ1-1. Germline loops: CDR1 SEHNR, CDR2 FQNEAQ (reference sequence). This CDR3 is 13 amino acids long. This CDR3 is CASNPGMNTEAFF.

The V call is TRBV29-1, the J call TRBJ1-1; TCRdb outputs TRBD1, but without DNA this stays unchecked. This CDR3 region has 12 residues. Germline V gene sequence: CDR1 SQVTM, CDR2 ANQGSEA. CDR3 protein: CSVATGGTEAFF.

The chain uses TRBV9 and TRBJ2-7; TCRdb's assignment of TRBD2 cannot be checked, as there is no DNA. The CDR3 loop spans 16 amino acids. Germline CDR1 and CDR2: SGDLS and YYNGEE. The CDR3 sequence is CASSPSPSGGSYEQYF.

The chain combines TRBV5-1 with TRBJ2-7; TCRdb gives TRBD1 as the D gene, but with no DNA this cannot be confirmed. The CDR3 runs to 14 residues. The germline V gene has CDR1 SGHRS and CDR2 YFSETQ. CDR3 protein: CASAMTGDTYEQYF.

V and J are TRBV20-1 and TRBJ2-1; TCRdb's D gene call, TRBD1, goes unchecked for lack of DNA. Looked up from germline, CDR1 is DFQATT and CDR2 is SNEGSKA (reference sequence). The CDR3 contains 14 residues. The CDR3 here is CSARRRGSYNEQFF.

The chain couples TRBV9 to TRBJ2-7; TCRdb's D gene call, TRBD2, goes unchecked for lack of DNA. Germline CDR1 SGDLS, CDR2 YYNGEE. The CDR3 is 19 residues long. The CDR3 here is CASSVGGFGLAGDSYEQYF.

The chain couples TRBV27 to TRBJ2-2. The germline V gene encodes CDR1 MNHEY and CDR2 SMNVEV (reference sequence). The CDR3 has 13 residues. The CDR3 loop reads CASSLVETGELFF.

The J gene is TRBJ1-4, the V gene TRBV10-1. Looked up from germline, CDR1 is WNHNN and CDR2 is SYGVQD (reference sequence). The CDR3 is 12 amino acids. The CDR3 loop is CASSELPEKLFF.

The gene calls are TRBV6-5 and TRBJ2-1; no DNA is available, so the TRBD2 call from TCRdb remains unchecked. Germline CDR1 reads MNHEY; CDR2 reads SVGAGI. This CDR3 region has 12 residues. CDR3 amino acids: CASSYSGRDQFF.